The sequence of this T cell receptor beta chain was determined in a study of vaccination and CD4 T cells after COVID-19. Whole-study findings and limits: The study found median SARS-CoV-2-reactive clonotypes rising from 21 to 38, not significantly.

There are 14 residues in the CDR3. V lost 1 base and J 7 bases, leaving 11 bases between the germline ends. Turning to this clonotype: Its target is unknown.

The Oncomine TCR Beta short-read assay sequenced DNA from cultured CD4+ T cells. TCRdb reprocessed the PCR reads via MiXCR and lists one record per CDR3 protein. The sample includes about 18,000 distinct CDR3 sequences, roughly 50% seen only once; the top ten take more than 15%. Stated treatment: approximately 11-day PBMC culture with coronavirus spike peptide pools or control peptides (ViraFEST assay). The material was CD4+ T cells from blood, cultured in vitro, obtained before SARS-CoV-2 vaccination. This receptor was taken from a human donor who had recovered from COVID-19. This chain joins TRBV12-3 or TRBV12-4 and TRBJ2-4; D remains unclear. Here the CDR3 reads CASSLEREGNIQYF. The CDR3 DNA is TGTGCCAGCAGTTTAGAACGAGAAGGGAACATTCAGTACTTC.